This T cell receptor (beta chain) comes out of a study of blood T cell repertoires in COVID-19. At the level of the study: Samples came from the United States, Italy and Spain, spanning acute and convalescent COVID-19. Sample material is recorded as cDNA or gDNA derived from T cells, B-cell-depleted T cells, or PBMCs.

This CDR3 spans 16 amino acids. The ends were cut back, 6 bases at V and 6 bases at J, with 21 bases in the middle. Germline lookup yields CDR1 LNHDA and CDR2 SQIVND (reference sequence). The authors' processing: Reference gene primer amplification gave nucleated cell count estimates. Repertoires were generated with immunoSEQ multiplex PCR, while TCRdb's copy carries only in-frame clones and drops some. The V and J calls and clone size come from that table; D and trimming were worked out from the DNA. The sample includes some 130,000 clones, over 75% of them seen just once. The receptor comes from a man aged 40-49 years with active or convalescent COVID-19. The sample was peripheral blood. V is TRBV19 and J is TRBJ1-5; D not certain. CDR3 nucleotides: TGTGCCAGTAGACTCGGAGGGCAGTTAGGGATTCAGCCCCAGCATTTT. As protein: CASRLGGQLGIQPQHF.